The 19 T cell receptor beta chains in this list originate from one sample, sequenced in a study of blood T cells in healthy people across ages. Combining a sample-barcoded 5' primer with a J-beta primer mix, a second PCR ran for about 7 to 11 cycles. Via MiXCR, TCRdb re-called the 5' RACE reads, giving one row per CDR3 protein. Of 950,000 to 1,200,000 distinct CDR3 sequences in the sample, 35% to 40% were seen once. The sample was blood. These receptors were obtained from a man between 18 and 29 years old in good health.

This clonotype has only a few counts. The chain joins TRBV30 to TRBJ2-3; D remains unclear. V was trimmed by 2 bases and J by 3 bases, leaving 9 bases between them. Germline loops: CDR1 GTSNPN, CDR2 SVGIG (reference sequence). This CDR3 is 13 amino acids long. Here the CDR3 DNA reads TGTGCCTGGAGTATCCTAGGGACAGATACGCAGTATTTT. This encodes CAWSILGTDTQYF. The variable domain in full, completed from reference TRBV30 and TRBJ2-3, reads SQTIHQWPATLVQPVGSPLSLECTVEGTSNPNLYWYRQAAGRGLQLLFYSVGIGQISSEVPQNLSASRPQDRQFILSSKKLLLSDSGFYLCAWSILGTDTQYFGPGTRLTVL.

The gene calls are TRBV19 and TRBJ2-5; 7 bases agree with TRBD1. The CDR3 extends over 15 amino acids. Germline values: CDR1 LNHDA, CDR2 SQIVND (reference sequence). V lost 4 bases and J lost 5; bases outside the gene matches: 10. Written as DNA, the CDR3 is TGTGCCAGTAGTACGGGGACAGCCTTGGGGGAGACCCAGTACTTC. Residues: CASSTGTALGETQYF. Full variable domain (missing parts from reference TRBV19 and TRBJ2-5): DGGITQSPKYLFRKEGQNVTLSCEQNLNHDAMYWYRQDPGQGLRLIYYSQIVNDFQKGDIAEGYSVSREKKESFPLTVTSAQKNPTAFYLCASSTGTALGETQYFGPGTRLLVL.

This clonotype was picked up many times. This rearrangement joins TRBV11-2 to TRBJ2-1, with TRBD2 matching 8 bases. Germline loops: CDR1 SGHAT, CDR2 FQNNGV. This CDR3 is built from 16 residues. The trim removed 2 bases at V and 1 base at J, leaving 4 bases unmatched. The CDR3 protein is CASSLLGGGSYNEQFF. In DNA, the CDR3 is TGTGCCAGCAGCTTATTGGGCGGGGGGTCCTACAATGAGCAGTTCTTC.

The J gene is TRBJ2-3, the V gene TRBV7-2; either TRBD1 or TRBD2 may fit D (5 bases each). The length of the CDR3 is 14 residues. The V gene lost 6 bases and the J gene lost 3 bases, with 13 bases spanning the gap. Germline CDR1 reads SGHTA; CDR2 reads FQGNSA. CDR3 sequence: CASRPGPITDTQYF. CDR3 coding DNA: TGTGCCAGCAGACCGGGACCAATAACAGATACGCAGTATTTT. Supplemented by reference TRBV7-2 and TRBJ2-3, the full variable domain reads GAGVSQSPSNKVTEKGKDVELRCDPISGHTALYWYRQSLGQGLEFLIYFQGNSAPDKSGLPSDRFSAERTGGSVSTLTIQRTQQEDSAVYLCASRPGPITDTQYFGPGTRLTVL.

This clonotype was detected ten times or more. The chain recombines TRBV7-9 with TRBJ2-3; 7 bases agree with TRBD2. This CDR3 is built from 15 residues. CDR1 is SEHNR, CDR2 FQNEAQ, per germline (reference sequence). The ends lost 0 bases at V and 4 bases at J; junction bases unmatched: 4. CDR3 in amino acids: CASSLARLAADTQYF. CDR3 sequence (DNA): TGTGCCAGCAGCTTAGCGCGGCTAGCGGCAGATACGCAGTATTTT.

The chain has TRBV7-7 and TRBJ1-4, with 7 bases matching TRBD1. V dropped 7 bases and J dropped 5; count of bases not matched to a gene: 7. Germline V lookup: CDR1 SSHAT, CDR2 FNYEAQ (reference sequence). The CDR3 consists of 14 residues. CDR3 coding DNA: TGTGCCAGCACCCCGGGACAGTGGAATGAAAAACTGTTTTTT. It yields the protein CASTPGQWNEKLFF.

This clonotype was seen just once. Germline is not matched at one junction end, which may reflect a read error. This rearrangement joins TRBV5-5 to TRBJ1-5; 8 bases map to TRBD1. This CDR3 spans 16 amino acids. Germline assignment: CDR1 SGHKS and CDR2 YYEKEE (reference sequence). CDR3 sequence (DNA): TGTGCCGGCAGCTTGGCGGCAGGGGGCTGGAATCAGCCCCAGCATTTT. This gives the protein CAGSLAAGGWNQPQHF.

CDR3 region: CASSQVRGKDTQYF. CDR3 DNA: TGCGCCAGCAGCCAAGTTAGGGGGAAAGATACGCAGTATTTT. This chain connects TRBV4-3 to TRBJ2-3; D may be TRBD1 (6 bases). Trimming took 1 base from V and 5 from J, leaving 10 bases between them. Germline V gene sequence: CDR1 LGHNA, CDR2 YSLEER. The CDR3 runs to 14 residues.

In its sample, this clonotype was seen a few times. The chain is built from TRBV20-1 and TRBJ1-5; D ambiguous. Germline V CDR1 and CDR2: DFQATT, SNEGSKA (reference sequence). CDR3 length: 16 residues. V was shortened by 1 base and J by 2 bases, with 15 bases between the two germline ends. The CDR3 nucleotides read TGCAGTGCTAGAGGGCCAAAATTAGTAGGCAATCAGCCCCAGCATTTT. As protein: CSARGPKLVGNQPQHF.

The chain combines TRBV21-1 with TRBJ1-5. TRBV21-1 is described as a pseudogene. CDR3 length: 18 residues. Here the CDR3 reads CASSTLIFRASGNQPQHF. The CDR3 bases are TGTGCCAGCAGCACCCTCATCTTTAGGGCATCGGGCAATCAGCCCCAGCATTTT.

In this sample, this clonotype turned up once. V is TRBV21-1 and J is TRBJ2-1. TRBV21-1 is noted as a pseudogene. This CDR3 is built from 15 residues. The CDR3 spells CASSLFDWAHNEQFF. As DNA, the CDR3 is TGTGCCAGCAGCCTCTTCGATTGGGCCCACAATGAGCAGTTCTTC.

V gene TRBV3-1 combines with J gene TRBJ2-3, with D perhaps matching TRBD1 (6 bases). This CDR3 has 17 amino acids. Germline CDR1 is LGHDT and CDR2 is YNNKEL (reference sequence). V was trimmed by 1 base and J by 2 bases, leaving 16 bases between them. In DNA form, the CDR3 reads TGTGCCAGCAGCCAAGGATTACAGGGAGTTTACACAGATACGCAGTATTTT. It encodes CASSQGLQGVYTDTQYF.

This clonotype was seen repeatedly, ten times or more. This rearrangement joins TRBV29-1 to TRBJ2-5; unclear D gene. The better agreement between TRBJ2-7 and the DNA end casts doubt on the J call. The CDR3 is made up of 12 amino acids. CDR1 and CDR2 (germline): SQVTM, ANQGSEA. The CDR3 loop reads CSATGSGDEQYF. The CDR3 nucleotides are TGCAGCGCTACCGGGTCTGGCGACGAGCAGTACTTC.

The chain joins TRBV12-3 or TRBV12-4 to TRBJ1-4; no clear D gene. The CDR3 runs to 13 residues. V was trimmed by 5 bases and J by 6 bases, leaving 10 bases between them. The CDR3 DNA reads TGTGCCAGCAGTCCTGTCAAGGATGAAAAACTGTTTTTT. As protein: CASSPVKDEKLFF.

The rearrangement links TRBV5-1 to TRBJ2-3; D may be TRBD2 (6 bases). The CDR3 totals 14 residues. Deletions cut 3 bases from V and 2 bases from J, with 10 bases between. Germline V lookup: CDR1 SGHRS, CDR2 YFSETQ. The CDR3 DNA follows: TGCGCCAGCAGCTGGAGGGGCTTCACAGATACGCAGTATTTT. Protein: CASSWRGFTDTQYF.

This clonotype was found a few times. V gene TRBV7-2 combines with J gene TRBJ1-1; D is uncertain. Germline-derived CDR1 and CDR2 are SGHTA and FQGNSA. The CDR3 loop spans 12 amino acids. V lost 0 bases, J lost 4 bases, and 3 bases lay in between. In nucleotides, the CDR3 is TGTGCCAGCAGCTTAGCCGTCACTGAAGCTTTCTTT. The encoded protein is CASSLAVTEAFF.

This clonotype was counted only a few times. The chain links TRBV10-3 to TRBJ1-1; D ambiguous. V was trimmed by 0 bases and J by 1 base, leaving 6 bases between them. The CDR3 spans 14 residues. CDR1 and CDR2 from the germline V gene are ENHRY and SYGVKD. CDR3 amino acids: CAISESGENTEAFF. Written as DNA, the CDR3 is TGTGCCATCAGTGAGTCCGGCGAGAACACTGAAGCTTTCTTT.

V is TRBV7-3 and J is TRBJ2-2, with D tentatively TRBD1 (5 bases). The CDR3 consists of 16 residues. Germline loops: CDR1 SGHTA, CDR2 FQGTGA. V was cut by 5 bases and J by 4 bases, with 17 bases left in between. The CDR3 spells CASSPRGLVLTGELFF. The CDR3 region has the DNA TGTGCCAGCAGCCCAAGGGGTCTTGTTCTCACCGGGGAGCTGTTTTTT.

A single count supports this clonotype. The V and J genes are TRBV28 and TRBJ1-1; D not certain. Per germline, CDR1 MDHEN and CDR2 SYDVKM. V was shortened by 5 bases and J by 1 base, with 11 bases between the two germline ends. The CDR3 consists of 14 residues. CDR3 in amino acids: CASSQPTSNTEAFF. CDR3 DNA: TGTGCCAGCAGTCAGCCCACGTCGAACACTGAAGCTTTCTTT.